These 9 T cell receptor beta chains were sequenced from one sample in a study of T cells in Graves' hyperthyroidism and ophthalmopathy. TCR beta CDR3 region amplification was performed from RNA transcripts. With the HTBI primer set, the TCR CDR3 went through a first round of RT-PCR. TCRdb re-derived calls from the multiplex PCR reads in MiXCR, one entry per CDR3 protein. The profile shows 500,000 to 650,000 distinct CDR3 sequences, roughly 18% of them singletons. The material sequenced was blood. The receptors were sampled from a woman between 18 and 29 years old with Graves' ophthalmopathy.

The chain combines TRBV30 with TRBJ1-2; D unresolved. CDR1 and CDR2 from the germline V gene are GTSNPN and SVGIG (reference sequence). This CDR3 has 13 amino acids. V was cut by 3 bases and J by 4 bases, with 12 bases left in between. The CDR3 region has the DNA TGTGCCTGGAGAAATTCGGCCGGCTATGGCTACACCTTC. Encoded protein: CAWRNSAGYGYTF.

This clonotype was picked up many times. The J gene is TRBJ2-1, the V gene TRBV12-3 or TRBV12-4, with TRBD1 matching 8 bases. This CDR3 has 14 residues. V shed 7 bases and J 5 bases; nucleotides not matched to a gene: 7. CDR3 in amino acids: CASNPGTGNNEQFF. The DNA for the CDR3 is TGTGCCAGCAACCCTGGGACAGGCAACAATGAGCAGTTCTTC.

This clonotype was recorded at least ten times. The CDR3 nucleotides read TGTGCCAGCAGTCCGGGACAGGCTAACTATGGCTACACCTTC. Its protein product is CASSPGQANYGYTF. The rearrangement links TRBV6-1 to TRBJ1-2; 8 nucleotides align to TRBD1. V lost 5 bases, J lost 0 bases, and 2 bases stayed unmatched. Germline assignment: CDR1 MNHNS and CDR2 SASEGT. The CDR3 is 14 residues long.

V and J are TRBV7-3 and TRBJ2-3, with D uncertain. Germline V CDR1 and CDR2: SGHTA, FQGTGA. The CDR3 is made up of 14 amino acids. Deletions cut 6 bases from V and 1 base from J, with 11 bases between. The CDR3: CASSPAPGTDTQYF. In DNA, the CDR3 is TGTGCCAGCAGTCCAGCTCCCGGCACAGATACGCAGTATTTT.

The chain joins TRBV9 to TRBJ2-1; 9 positions match TRBD2. With V trimmed by 4 bases and J by 12 bases, 20 bases remained unmatched. The germline V gene encodes CDR1 SGDLS and CDR2 YYNGEE. CDR3 length: 17 amino acids. CDR3 coding DNA: TGTGCCAGCAGCCCCATCCCCCTGACTAGCGGAGGCCCACGGCAGTTCTTC. Amino acid sequence: CASSPIPLTSGGPRQFF.

Comment on this clonotype: A much larger clone lies one base from this, so it may be a read error. This chain uses TRBV5-6 with TRBJ2-7; possibly TRBD1 for D (5 bases). Germline CDR1 reads SGHDT; CDR2 reads YYEEEE. The CDR3 has 14 amino acids. Trimming left V 1 base short and J 0 bases short, with 8 bases between. The CDR3: CASSLSRVSYEQYF. Written as DNA, the CDR3 is TGTGCCAGCAGCTTGAGCAGGGTCTCCTACGAGCAGTACTTC.

The chain links TRBV6-2 or TRBV6-3 to TRBJ2-7; 7 nucleotides agree with TRBD1. The CDR3 runs 15 residues. Per the germline V gene, CDR1 is MNHEY and CDR2 is SVGEGT. The J segment lost 0 bases and the V segment lost 0 bases, leaving 2 bases of the junction unmatched. The CDR3 sequence: CASSYSRGRSYEQYF. CDR3 nucleotide sequence: TGTGCCAGCAGTTACTCAAGGGGGCGCTCCTACGAGCAGTACTTC.

In this sample, this clonotype turned up many times. Written as DNA, the CDR3 is TGTGCCAGCAGTTTAGTGTCCGGGTCGAACACTGAAGCTTTCTTT. Protein sequence: CASSLVSGSNTEAFF. The rearrangement links TRBV12-3 or TRBV12-4 to TRBJ1-1, with D hard to call. CDR3 size: 15 residues. Trimming removed 1 base from V and 1 base from J, with 10 bases in between.

The genes are TRBV6-2 or TRBV6-3 and TRBJ1-1, with 8 bases matching TRBD1. From germline, CDR1 is MNHEY and CDR2 SVGEGT. The CDR3 totals 16 residues. The trim removed 7 bases at V and 4 bases at J, leaving 14 bases unmatched. The CDR3 DNA is TGTGCCAGCACCGTAGGGACAGGACTCCCGACCACTGAAGCTTTCTTT. It translates to CASTVGTGLPTTEAFF.